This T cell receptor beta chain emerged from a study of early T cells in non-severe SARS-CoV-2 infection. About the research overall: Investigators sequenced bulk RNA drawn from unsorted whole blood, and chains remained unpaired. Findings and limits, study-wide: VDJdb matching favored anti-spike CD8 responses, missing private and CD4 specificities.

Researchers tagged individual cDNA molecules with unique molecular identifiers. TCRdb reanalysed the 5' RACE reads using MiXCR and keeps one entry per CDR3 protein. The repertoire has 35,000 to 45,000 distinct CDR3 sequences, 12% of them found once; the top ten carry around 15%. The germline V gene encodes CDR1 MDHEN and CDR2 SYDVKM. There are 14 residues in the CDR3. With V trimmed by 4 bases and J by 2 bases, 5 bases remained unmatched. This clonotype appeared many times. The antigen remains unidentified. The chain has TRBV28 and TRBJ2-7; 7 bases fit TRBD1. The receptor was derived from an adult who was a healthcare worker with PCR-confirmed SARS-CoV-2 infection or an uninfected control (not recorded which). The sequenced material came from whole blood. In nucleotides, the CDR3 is TGTGCCAGCAGTTGGACAGGACCAGCCTACGAGCAGTACTTC. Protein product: CASSWTGPAYEQYF.